A selection of T cell receptor beta chains follows, all from one sample in a study of blood T cells in healthy people across ages. TCRdb used MiXCR to reprocess the 5' RACE reads, holding one entry per CDR3 protein. The sample lists approximately 800,000 distinct CDR3 sequences; 20% to 30% were seen once. A further study also used this sample, focusing on T cells of mothers and their children.

The sequenced sample was blood. The receptors derive from a boy between 10 and 17 years old in good health. CDR3s include the opening cysteine and the closing phenylalanine or tryptophan. D genes are given only for firm matches. Only some rows state a clone size, as once, few, many or a class for expanded clones.

>TRBV11-2|few|TRBJ2-4|.
TGTGCCAGCAGATCAGGGGTAGCCAAAAACATTCAGTACTTC
CASRSGVAKNIQYF
>TRBV5-5|.|TRBJ2-5|.
TGTGCCAGCAGCCTTACATGGGACGAAGAGACCCAGTACTTC
CASSLTWDEETQYF
>TRBV20-1|once|TRBJ2-5|TRBD2
TGCAGTGCCAAACTAGCGGGGGGGGTAGAGACCCAGTACTTC
CSAKLAGGVETQYF
>TRBV20-1|.|TRBJ1-5|.
TGCAGTGCTCACATCAGGAACGGGTGGGGTCAGCCCCAGCATTTT
CSAHIRNGWGQPQHF
>TRBV5-6|few|TRBJ2-2|.
TGTGCCAGCAGACGGACGGGCACCGGGGAGCTGTTTTTT
CASRRTGTGELFF
>TRBV12-3/TRBV12-4|medium-sized|TRBJ2-3|.
TGTGCCAGCAGTCCCGAGGACTGGGGCTGGTATACGCAGTATTTT
CASSPEDWGWYTQYF
>TRBV12-3/TRBV12-4|few|TRBJ1-5|.
TGTGCCAGCAGTTACAGGGAGGCTTATCAGTCTAATCAGCCCCAGCATTTT
CASSYREAYQSNQPQHF
>TRBV7-9|.|TRBJ1-3|TRBD1
TGTGCCAGCAGCTTACACAGGGGGCAAGGAAACACCATATATTTT
CASSLHRGQGNTIYF
>TRBV5-1|.|TRBJ2-2|.
TGCGCCAGCAGCTTGGGGACAATCACCGGGGAGCTGTTTTTT
CASSLGTITGELFF
>TRBV10-3|.|TRBJ2-3|.
TGTGCCATCAGTGTGGCCGGGGGAGATACGCAGTATTTT
CAISVAGGDTQYF
>TRBV13|once|TRBJ2-7|.
TGTGCCAGCAGCTCTATAGGGCCCCATCGCCCCTACGAGCAGTACTTC
CASSSIGPHRPYEQYF
>TRBV5-1|few|TRBJ1-4|.
TGCGCCAGCAGCCTCCGGGAAGGTGGAGGAGTACTGTTTTTT
CASSLREGGGVLFF
>TRBV5-1|few|TRBJ2-2|.
TGCGCCAGCAGCATCCAGGGATTTTCCACCGGGGAGCTGTTTTTT
CASSIQGFSTGELFF
>TRBV3-1|.|TRBJ1-4|.
TGTGCCAGCAGCCAAGGGTTGAGTGAAAAACTGTTTTTT
CASSQGLSEKLFF
>TRBV29-1|few|TRBJ2-7|TRBD1
TGCAGCGTGTGGGGACAGGGGTTCTACGAGCAGTACTTC
CSVWGQGFYEQYF
>TRBV24-1|.|TRBJ2-5|.
TGTGCCACATCAAACCCTAGGGGAGAGACCCAGTACTTC
CATSNPRGETQYF
>TRBV19|.|TRBJ2-7|.
TGTGCCAGTAGTATATCCCCGGGCGAGCAGTACTTC
CASSISPGEQYF
>TRBV5-1|few|TRBJ1-4|.
TGCGCCAGCAGCTCGGGGCCCGTAACAACTAATGAAAAACTGTTTTTT
CASSSGPVTTNEKLFF
>TRBV6-1|.|TRBJ2-2|.
TGTGCCAGCAGTGCGGGAGCGAACACCGGGGAGCTGTTTTTT
CASSAGANTGELFF
>TRBV29-1|.|TRBJ1-1|.
TGCAGCAAATCCGGGACGGGCCGGACTGAAGCTTTCTTT
CSKSGTGRTEAFF
>TRBV12-3/TRBV12-4|.|TRBJ2-1|TRBD2
TGTGCCAGCAGCCGGCGGGAGAACAATGAGCAGTTCTTC
CASSRRENNEQFF
>TRBV20-1|few|TRBJ1-1|.
TGCAGTGCTAAAATCGGGGAATTTATTGAAGCTTTCTTT
CSAKIGEFIEAFF
>TRBV12-3/TRBV12-4|.|TRBJ2-7|.
TGTGCCAGCAGTTCCTATATGTACGAGCAGTACTTC
CASSSYMYEQYF
>TRBV5-5|few|TRBJ1-5|.
TGTGCCAGCAGCTTGGACGATCAGCCCCAGCATTTT
CASSLDDQPQHF
>TRBV3-1|.|TRBJ2-1|.
TGTGCCAGCAGCCAAGGGGGCTCGGGGAATGAGCAGTTCTTC
CASSQGGSGNEQFF
>TRBV12-3/TRBV12-4|.|TRBJ1-4|.
TGTGCCTGCAGTTCCGGACCGGCGACTAATGAAAAACTGTTTTTT
CACSSGPATNEKLFF
>TRBV25-1|few|TRBJ1-1|.
TGTGCCAGCAGTGAATATGTTAGGGAAGAAGCTTTCTTT
CASSEYVREEAFF
>TRBV11-2|.|TRBJ2-1|TRBD2
TGTGCCAGCAGCTTAGGGCCCGGGGGGACTCCCACCTACAATGAGCAGTTCTTC
CASSLGPGGTPTYNEQFF